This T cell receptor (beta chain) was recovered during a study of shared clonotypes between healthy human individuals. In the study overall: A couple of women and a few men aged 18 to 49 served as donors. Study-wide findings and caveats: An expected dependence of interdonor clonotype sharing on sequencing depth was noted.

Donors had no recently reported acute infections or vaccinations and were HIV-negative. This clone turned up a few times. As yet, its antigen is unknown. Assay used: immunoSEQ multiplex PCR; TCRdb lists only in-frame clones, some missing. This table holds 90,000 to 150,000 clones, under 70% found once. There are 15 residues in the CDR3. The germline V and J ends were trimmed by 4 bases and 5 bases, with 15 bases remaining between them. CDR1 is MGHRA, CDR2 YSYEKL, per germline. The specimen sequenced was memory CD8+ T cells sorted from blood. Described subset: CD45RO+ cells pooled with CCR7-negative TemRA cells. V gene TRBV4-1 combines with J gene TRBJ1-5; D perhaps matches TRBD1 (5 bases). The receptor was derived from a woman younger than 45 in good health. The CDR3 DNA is TGCGCCAGCAGCCCGCAGCTTCAGGGATATCAGCCCCAGCATTTT. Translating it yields CASSPQLQGYQPQHF.